The 12 T cell receptor beta chains in this list originate from one sample, sequenced in a study of blood T cell repertoires in COVID-19 (TCRdb year 2020). Library generation was performed with the immunoSEQ multiplex PCR assay. TCRdb limited this immuneACCESS table to in-frame rearrangements with V and J called. A share of clones is missing; checked studies link under half to unresolved V genes, and the rest is unexplained. The sample has some 290,000 clones on record, roughly 90% of them singletons. Over 9.5% of the sample lies in the top ten. Sequenced: peripheral blood. These receptors were obtained from a woman in her twenties or thirties with COVID-19, enrolled during active disease.

In this sample, this clone turned up once. The V gene is TRBV25-1, the J gene TRBJ1-3; possibly TRBD1 for D (5 bases). This CDR3 spans 14 amino acids. Germline V gives CDR1 MGHDK, CDR2 SYGVNS. Trimming left V 10 bases short and J 0 bases short, with 13 bases between. This CDR3 reads CATTDRGSGNTIYF. The CDR3 coding sequence is TGTGCCACCACAGACAGAGGCTCTGGAAACACCATATATTTT.

The V and J genes are TRBV7-9 and TRBJ1-3, with a weak D call TRBD1 (6 bases). This CDR3 is 13 amino acids long. V lost 4 bases, J lost 3 bases, and 7 bases lay in between. In germline, CDR1 is SEHNR, CDR2 FQNEAQ (reference sequence). CDR3 region: CASSSGHGNTIYF. Written as DNA, the CDR3 is TGTGCCAGCAGCTCGGGACATGGAAACACCATATATTTT.

The V gene is TRBV7-8, the J gene TRBJ2-3; D is possibly TRBD1 (7 bases). The CDR3 totals 14 residues. Germline V gene data show CDR1 as SGHVS and CDR2 as FQNEAQ. V was pared by 4 bases and J by 6 bases, with 14 bases between. The CDR3 sequence: CASSSGGTGDTQYF. In nucleotides, the CDR3 is TGTGCCAGCAGCTCAGGGGGGACGGGTGATACGCAGTATTTT.

This chain connects TRBV28 to TRBJ2-6, with TRBD1 identical over 10 bases. Germline-derived CDR1 and CDR2 are MDHEN and SYDVKM. J was trimmed by 0 bases and V by 8 bases; bases with no gene match: 7. This CDR3 contains 17 residues. The CDR3 here is CASQGQGVHSGANVLTF. In DNA form, the CDR3 reads TGTGCCAGCCAAGGACAGGGGGTCCACTCTGGGGCCAACGTCCTGACTTTC.

The J gene is TRBJ2-1, the V gene TRBV3-1 (or the pseudogene TRBV3-2); maybe TRBD2 (5 bases). The CDR3 covers 12 residues. The germline CDR1 and CDR2 sequences are LGHDT and YNNKEL (reference sequence). V was pared by 3 bases and J by 8 bases, with 8 bases between. This CDR3 reads CASSHLEDEQFF. CDR3 DNA sequence: TGTGCCAGCAGCCATCTGGAGGATGAGCAGTTCTTC.

The chain combines TRBV19 with TRBJ2-1, with 7 bases matching TRBD1. Trimming at V came to 5 bases and at J to 2 bases, leaving 3 bases not matched to a gene. The CDR3 runs 14 residues. The germline CDR1 and CDR2 sequences are LNHDA and SQIVND (reference sequence). The CDR3 is CASSPQGAYNEQFF. DNA of the CDR3: TGTGCCAGTAGTCCGCAGGGGGCCTACAATGAGCAGTTCTTC.

The chain employs TRBV5-4 and TRBJ2-2, with 9 bases lining up with TRBD2. The CDR3 runs 15 residues. Germline assignment: CDR1 SGHNT and CDR2 YYREEE (reference sequence). V lost 10 bases and J lost 2; bases outside the gene matches: 9. The CDR3 here is CAWLISGGNTGELFF. CDR3 bases: TGTGCCTGGCTTATTAGCGGGGGCAACACCGGGGAGCTGTTTTTT.

The CDR3 reads CASSPLAGVTTDTQYF. CDR3 DNA: TGTGCCAGCAGCCCACTAGCGGGGGTTACCACAGATACGCAGTATTTT. The gene calls are TRBV6-6 and TRBJ2-3; 11 bases fit TRBD2. In germline, CDR1 is MNHNY, CDR2 SVGAGI (reference sequence). The CDR3 has 16 amino acids. V was clipped by 6 bases and J by 2 bases; unmatched bases: 7.

This clone came up a few times. The CDR3: CASSNSGNTIYF. In DNA, the CDR3 is TGTGCCAGCAGTAACTCTGGAAACACCATATATTTT. The chain uses TRBV11-3 and TRBJ1-3; D uncertain. The germline V and J ends were trimmed by 6 bases and 0 bases, with 3 bases remaining between them. This CDR3 region has 12 residues. The V gene's germline CDR1 is SGHNT and CDR2 YENEEA.

This sequence joins TRBV10-3 and TRBJ2-7; TRBD1 aligns across 10 bases. J was trimmed by 5 bases and V by 10 bases; bases with no gene match: 11. CDR3 size: 14 residues. Germline V CDR1 and CDR2: ENHRY, SYGVKD. The CDR3 DNA follows: TGTGCCACCCTCTTCGGACAGGGGGGGGACGAGCAGTACTTC. It is translated as CATLFGQGGDEQYF.

The chain carries TRBV6-2 or TRBV6-3 and TRBJ1-1; the D is unclear. The germline CDR1 and CDR2 sequences are MNHEY and SVGEGT. This CDR3 contains 13 residues. V was cut by 1 base and J by 3 bases, with 6 bases left in between. The DNA of the CDR3 is TGTGCCAGCAGTTACTGGAGAGACACTGAAGCTTTCTTT. It codes for CASSYWRDTEAFF.

V and J are TRBV6-4 and TRBJ2-1; tentative D call: TRBD1 (6 bases). CDR1 and CDR2 from the germline V gene are MRHNA and SNTAGT. Trimming stripped 4 bases from V and 7 bases from J, with 17 bases between. The CDR3 is 15 residues long. The CDR3 loop reads CASSVEGGLGNEQFF. CDR3 bases: TGTGCCAGCAGTGTTGAAGGGGGTTTAGGAAATGAGCAGTTCTTC.